This T cell receptor (beta chain) is drawn from a study of glioma-infiltrating T cells after dendritic cell vaccination. Amplification used 60 V beta primers and 13 J beta primers. This table comes from immunoSEQ multiplex PCR, and its TCRdb copy is limited to in-frame clones, with some not included. Here the sample spans about 64,000 clones, around nine tenths being singletons. Only a few counts were recorded for this clone. Other DNA sequences in the same sample also yield this CDR3. The germline V gene has CDR1 SEHNR and CDR2 FQNEAQ (reference sequence). There are 12 residues in the CDR3. V lost 1 base and J 4 bases, leaving 4 bases between the germline ends. Time point noted: after dendritic cell vaccination, including at tumor progression/relapse. Isocitrate dehydrogenase mutation was absent in all glioblastoma patients.

The chain links TRBV7-9 to TRBJ1-1; D is unclear. This sequence originates from a human donor with glioblastoma. The sample in question was blood, obtained after dendritic cell vaccination. CDR3 nucleotide sequence: TGTGCCAGCAGCTTAGGGAGCACTGAAGCTTTCTTT. Its translation is CASSLGSTEAFF.